The clone carrying this TCR beta chain was detected ten times or more. The data were taken from a study of breast tumors, draining lymph nodes, adjacent tissues. Trimming removed 1 base at V and 2 bases at J, with 15 bases between. The germline V gene has CDR1 DFQATT and CDR2 SNEGSKA (reference sequence). The CDR3 consists of 16 residues. Axillary draining lymph nodes of breast cancer patients supplied the node samples. MiXCR, applied by TCRdb to the multiplex PCR reads, yields one record per CDR3 protein. The table lists some 170,000 distinct CDR3 sequences, around 33% of them singletons. The chain is built from TRBV20-1 and TRBJ1-5; D ambiguous. The receptor was isolated from a female donor with breast cancer. Some clones in this sample may be carry-over from other donors' samples. Material for sequencing was axillary lymph node tissue. CDR3 DNA: TGCAGTGCTAGAGTCGCCGGGCATTTCGGCAATCAGCCCCAGCATTTT. It codes for CSARVAGHFGNQPQHF.